Below are 21 T cell receptor beta chains sequenced from a single sample in a study of T cell responses to AZD1222 COVID-19 vaccine. The data were produced by immunoSEQ multiplex PCR, yet TCRdb's version contains in-frame clones alone and is incomplete. The table has 100,000 to 120,000 clones, roughly 84% seen once; the top ten hold under 4%. This specimen consisted of peripheral blood, obtained on day 0 of AZD1222 vaccination. The receptors derive from an adult in good health.

The chain combines TRBV5-4 with TRBJ1-4; unclear D gene. Germline V gene data show CDR1 as SGHNT and CDR2 as YYREEE (reference sequence). Trimming removed 3 bases at V and 7 bases at J, with 16 bases between. The CDR3 has 15 residues. CDR3 in DNA: TGTGCCAGCAGCTCCAGACCGGGTTGGGGTGAAAAACTGTTTTTT. It translates to CASSSRPGWGEKLFF.

The gene calls are TRBV3-1 (or the pseudogene TRBV3-2) and TRBJ1-1, with D possibly TRBD1 on 5 matching bases. Trimming pared 3 bases from V and 8 bases from J, leaving 16 bases between. CDR3 length: 14 residues. CDR1 is LGHDT, CDR2 YNNKEL, per germline (reference sequence). The CDR3 loop reads CASSHLSPGTEAFF. The CDR3 nucleotides read TGTGCCAGCAGCCACCTCTCTCCGGGGACCGAAGCTTTCTTT.

CDR3 in amino acids: CASSLVQPNTGELFF. The CDR3 DNA sequence: TGCGCCAGCAGCTTGGTCCAGCCGAACACCGGGGAGCTGTTTTTT. The gene calls are TRBV5-1 and TRBJ2-2, with D unclear. The V end was cut by 0 bases, the J end by 0 bases, with 6 bases between. The CDR3 sequence is 15 residues long. Germline CDR1 reads SGHRS; CDR2 reads YFSETQ. The whole variable domain, remainder taken from reference TRBV5-1 and TRBJ2-2, is KAGVTQTPRYLIKTRGQQVTLSCSPISGHRSVSWYQQTPGQGLQFLFEYFSETQRNKGNFPGRFSGRQFSNSRSEMNVSTLELGDSALYLCASSLVQPNTGELFFGEGSRLTVL.

V and J are TRBV4-2 and TRBJ2-3, with 9 nucleotides matching TRBD1. Germline assignment: CDR1 LGHNA and CDR2 YNFKEQ. The CDR3 has 18 amino acids. Germline trimming cut 1 base from V and 4 bases from J; bases unmatched to any gene: 12. The CDR3 coding sequence is TGTGCCAGCAGCCAAGGCCCGGACAGGGGCGGTGAGGCAGATACGCAGTATTTT. This codes for CASSQGPDRGGEADTQYF.

The chain is built from TRBV19 and TRBJ2-4; perhaps TRBD2 as D (6 bases). Trimming pared 1 base from V and 8 bases from J, leaving 9 bases between. The CDR3 extends over 13 amino acids. CDR1 and CDR2 from the germline V gene are LNHDA and SQIVND (reference sequence). The CDR3 region is CASSIAREYIQYF. CDR3 DNA sequence: TGTGCCAGTAGTATAGCCCGGGAGTACATTCAGTACTTC.

The chain combines TRBV10-3 with TRBJ1-5; 8 bases map to TRBD1. Trimming cost V 4 bases and J 2 bases; bases outside gene matches: 7. From germline, CDR1 is ENHRY and CDR2 SYGVKD. The CDR3 consists of 16 residues. CDR3 coding DNA: TGTGCCATCAGTGGAGAGGACAGGGTGGGCAATCAGCCCCAGCATTTT. Translated: CAISGEDRVGNQPQHF.

V is TRBV7-3 and J is TRBJ2-1, with D perhaps matching TRBD1 or TRBD2 (5 bases each). CDR3 length: 15 amino acids. Germline V gives CDR1 SGHTA, CDR2 FQGTGA. Between the trimmed V and J ends, which lost 2 bases and 7 bases, there was a span of 15 bases. The CDR3 region has the DNA TGTGCCAGCAGCTTAGACGAGGGGTGGGTTAATGAGCAGTTCTTC. It encodes CASSLDEGWVNEQFF. The full variable domain, completed using reference TRBV7-3 and TRBJ2-1, is GAGVSQTPSNKVTEKGKYVELRCDPISGHTALYWYRQSLGQGPEFLIYFQGTGAADDSGLPNDRFFAVRPEGSVSTLKIQRTERGDSAVYLCASSLDEGWVNEQFFGPGTRLTVL.

The chain has TRBV9 and TRBJ1-1; a possible D gene is TRBD1 (6 bases). CDR3 length equals 15 residues. Germline V gives CDR1 SGDLS, CDR2 YYNGEE. Trimming stripped 0 bases from V and 5 bases from J, with 14 bases between. CDR3 bases: TGTGCCAGCAGCGTAGGGGGACACATGGAAACTGAAGCTTTCTTT. Its translation is CASSVGGHMETEAFF.

The chain links TRBV9 to TRBJ2-7; D is unresolved. The CDR3 covers 15 residues. Germline V gene sequence: CDR1 SGDLS, CDR2 YYNGEE. With 1 base removed from V and 3 bases from J, the gap between germline ends came to 14 bases. The CDR3 coding sequence is TGTGCCAGCAGCGTACCTCCCCCGGTACTCTACGAGCAGTACTTC. It is translated as CASSVPPPVLYEQYF.

The chain joins TRBV7-9 to TRBJ1-4; no clear D. The CDR3 consists of 16 residues. Germline V gene lookup returns CDR1 SEHNR and CDR2 FQNEAQ (reference sequence). Trimming pared 10 bases from V and 7 bases from J, leaving 25 bases between. The CDR3 DNA sequence: TGTGCCACCCGGCTTCTCGGTGGCAGGCGGAGTGAAAAACTGTTTTTT. Translating it yields CATRLLGGRRSEKLFF.

The chain couples TRBV11-2 to TRBJ1-4; D gene uncertain. Trimming shortened V by 3 bases and J by 5 bases, and 10 bases separated the two germline ends. There are 14 residues in the CDR3. CDR1 is SGHAT and CDR2 is FQNNGV in the germline V gene. The CDR3 nucleotides read TGTGCCAGCAGCTTTTCGATGGGAAATGAAAAACTGTTTTTT. As protein: CASSFSMGNEKLFF.

The chain links TRBV6-5 to TRBJ2-1; TRBD2 aligns across 12 bases. Per germline, CDR1 MNHEY and CDR2 SVGAGI. The V and J ends lost 4 bases and 5 bases, in that order; junction bases with no gene match: 6. The CDR3 is 16 residues long. CDR3 sequence (DNA): TGTGCCAGCAGTTCTCTAGCGGGGGGGAAGGACAATGAGCAGTTCTTC. This translates into CASSSLAGGKDNEQFF.

This clone appeared a few times. The chain joins TRBV9 to TRBJ1-3; D perhaps matches TRBD1 (5 bases). Trimming took off 0 bases at V and 0 bases at J, with 13 bases between the two ends. CDR1 and CDR2 (germline): SGDLS, YYNGEE. The CDR3 sequence is 17 residues long. CDR3 residues: CASSVAQGPHSGNTIYF. The CDR3 DNA follows: TGTGCCAGCAGCGTAGCTCAGGGACCGCACTCTGGAAACACCATATATTTT.

This clone occurred once. The chain's CDR3 is CASIPRRAGEKLFF. CDR3 coding DNA: TGTGCCAGCATCCCGCGGAGGGCGGGGGAAAAACTGTTTTTT. The J gene is TRBJ1-4, the V gene TRBV2; unclear D gene. The CDR3 is made up of 14 amino acids. Germline CDR1 reads SNHLY; CDR2 reads FYNNEI. V lost 7 bases, J lost 8 bases, and 17 bases lay in between.

V is TRBV5-4 and J is TRBJ1-1, with D perhaps TRBD1 (6 bases). V lost 1 base, J lost 0 bases, and 13 bases lay in between. Per the germline V gene, CDR1 is SGHNT and CDR2 is YYREEE (reference sequence). The CDR3 runs to 16 residues. The DNA of the CDR3 is TGTGCCAGCAGCTTGTCCGGGACAAGAATGAACACTGAAGCTTTCTTT. It translates to CASSLSGTRMNTEAFF.

The chain recombines TRBV7-9 with TRBJ1-5; D ambiguous. V lost 1 base and J 3 bases, leaving 7 bases between the germline ends. The CDR3 loop spans 14 amino acids. The germline gives CDR1 SEHNR, CDR2 FQNEAQ (reference sequence). The CDR3 nucleotides are TGTGCCAGCAGCTTAGTCCTCTCCAATCAGCCCCAGCATTTT. It is translated as CASSLVLSNQPQHF.

The chain is built from TRBV5-4 and TRBJ2-7, with 8 bases identical to TRBD1. CDR1 and CDR2 (germline): SGHNT, YYREEE (reference sequence). CDR3 length equals 11 residues. CDR3 region: CAVDRGYEQYF. Written as DNA, the CDR3 is TGTGCAGTCGACAGGGGTTACGAGCAGTACTTC.

The rearrangement links TRBV18 to TRBJ1-2; TRBD1 is a possible D gene (6 bases). Germline V gene data show CDR1 as KGHSH and CDR2 as LQKENI. Between the trimmed V and J ends, which lost 3 bases and 7 bases, there was a span of 24 bases. The CDR3 sequence is 17 residues long. The CDR3 spells CASSPFPSDTTGSGYTF. The DNA of the CDR3 is TGTGCCAGCTCACCCTTTCCGTCGGACACAACAGGGAGTGGCTACACCTTC.

This clone was observed a few times. The chain couples TRBV3-1 (or the pseudogene TRBV3-2) to TRBJ2-3; 9 bases align to TRBD2. The CDR3 is 18 residues long. Germline CDR1 LGHDT, CDR2 YNNKEL (reference sequence). The V gene end was trimmed by 4 bases and the J gene end by 4 bases; junction bases not matched to a gene: 15. The CDR3 here is CASSPPWGRGGLADTQYF. CDR3 bases: TGTGCCAGCAGCCCCCCCTGGGGGCGGGGGGGCCTCGCAGATACGCAGTATTTT.

V is TRBV27 and J is TRBJ2-7, with 8 bases matching TRBD1. Trimming cost V 1 base and J 2 bases; bases outside gene matches: 13. Germline V gene data show CDR1 as MNHEY and CDR2 as SMNVEV (reference sequence). CDR3 length equals 18 residues. The CDR3 spells CASSLYSPLGQVAYEQYF. The CDR3 DNA reads TGTGCCAGCAGTTTATATTCCCCCTTGGGACAGGTCGCCTACGAGCAGTACTTC.

This clone was recorded a few times. The rearrangement links TRBV7-9 to TRBJ2-5; 7 nucleotides line up with TRBD1. This CDR3 comprises 14 residues. Germline V CDR1 and CDR2: SEHNR, FQNEAQ (reference sequence). The V and J ends lost 3 bases and 6 bases, in that order; junction bases with no gene match: 7. Here the CDR3 DNA reads TGTGCCAGCAGCTTTGACAGGGTACTTAAGACCCAGTACTTC. Protein product: CASSFDRVLKTQYF.